A single T cell receptor (beta chain) is shown here with its context. This record comes from a study of blood T cell repertoires in COVID-19. Study details: Whether acute or convalescent, the COVID-19 samples came from the United States, Italy and Spain. PBMCs, B-cell-depleted T cells, or T cells were the source of the cDNA or gDNA that made up the material.

In the original processing: Amplification of reference gene primers was used by the study to estimate nucleated cell counts. Sequencing used immunoSEQ multiplex PCR; TCRdb keeps in-frame clones, though not all of them. V and J calls and clone size come straight from that table; D and trimming were deduced from the DNA. The table shows under 110,000 clones, with around 87% occurring only once. The CDR3 is 16 amino acids. Germline loops: CDR1 MDHEN, CDR2 SYDVKM. V lost 6 bases and J lost 0, with 15 bases in between. This receptor was identified in a woman aged 25 to 45 with acute or convalescent COVID-19. The chain carries TRBV28 and TRBJ1-5, with a weak D call TRBD1 (5 bases). Sequencing was done on a sample of peripheral blood. The CDR3 sequence is CASSPQGGASNQPQHF. CDR3 coding DNA: TGTGCCAGCAGCCCCCAGGGTGGGGCTAGCAATCAGCCCCAGCATTTT.